This T cell receptor (beta chain) was captured in a study of T cells in Graves' hyperthyroidism and ophthalmopathy (dated by TCRdb to between 2019 and 2020). For the wider study: Peripheral blood was sampled at the time of initial diagnosis, prior to any treatment. A discovery cohort of about a hundred patients, roughly 45 with Graves' ophthalmopathy and fewer than 65 with stable Graves' hyperthyroidism, was used to find distinguishing TCR V-J signatures. An independent validation cohort of about 19 hyperthyroidism patients and about 15 patients who later progressed to ophthalmopathy tested prospective prediction of ophthalmopathy. The roughly 90 discovery patients were divided at random into training and test sets in a 7:3 ratio. In six Graves' hyperthyroidism patients, the study also compared T-cell repertoires from thyroid tissue with T-cell repertoires from blood. Once sampling was done, hyperthyroidism patients were given methimazole at a starting dose of 30 mg daily, whereas ophthalmopathy patients were given high-dose intravenous methylprednisolone. The paper reports TCR Vbeta CDR3 sequencing of approximately 130 peripheral blood samples: around 45 ophthalmopathy, fewer than 80 hyperthyroidism and about 17 progressor patients.

This clonotype was recorded at least ten times. It lacks a known antigen. Qualities for individual bases were not recorded, and no much larger clone is one base off. TCR beta CDR3 regions were amplified from RNA transcripts. For the first round of RT-PCR on the TCR CDR3, the HTBI primer set was used together with the Qiagen OneStep RT-PCR kit. Libraries were constructed in a second round of multiplex PCR, after which size selection and purification were performed. Libraries were sequenced paired-end with 100 bp reads on an Illumina HiSeq2000. Per the authors' processing: SOAPnuke was used to process the raw data, with reads discarded if the reads contained adapters or uncalled bases, had a mean Phred below 15, or lacked an exact constant-primer or identifier match. High-quality paired reads were merged with COPE v1.2.5, and unique nucleotide sequences were defined as clonotypes. MiTCR v1.1 was used to align clonotypes to the IMGT TRBV, TRBD and TRBJ reference segments. The analysis was restricted to V-J combinations with a frequency above 0.0001, which together covered 99.2% of the repertoires. The TCS score was defined as the ratio of F50 (clonal expansion) to E x V (chaos), calculated using BLOSUM62-based TCRdist between CDR3 peptides within each V-J. Welch's t-statistics and random forest reduced fewer than 550 V-J features to roughly 13, which were used in a naive Bayes classifier (R e1071). Using fastp at Q25 and MiXCR, TCRdb reprocessed the public reads and kept productive beta chains. Entries are consolidated by CDR3 protein sequence, retaining the most common genes and DNA. TCRdb, not the original authors, processed these V and J calls. The sample has about 690,000 distinct CDR3 sequences on record, roughly 17% of them singletons. Clones ranked in the top ten supply roughly 15% of the sample.

General findings and caveats noted by the study authors: Blood samples also contained most of the expanded thyroid clonotypes (frequency above 0.001), which suggests that blood repertoires may reflect thyroid immune responses. Ophthalmopathy was separated from stable hyperthyroidism by a 13 V-J signature model, with about 88% sensitivity and about 81% specificity obtained in cross-validation and 80%/75% obtained in testing. No statistical method was used to set the sample size in advance, and investigators knew the group allocation. In validation, the model predicted progression to ophthalmopathy a median of approximately 6.3 months before onset, with roughly 70% sensitivity and roughly 73% specificity.

Counted from cysteine to phenylalanine, this CDR3 has 16 amino acids. The only DNA kept is the CDR3, 48 bases in frame from the first base. V was cut back by 2 bases and J by 2 bases, leaving a gap of 13 bases between them. From the germline V gene, CDR1 is SNHLY and CDR2 is FYNNEI. Graves' hyperthyroidism was defined as stable when no progression to ophthalmopathy occurred over 18 months of follow-up. The hyperthyroidism patients were between 18 and 65 years old and newly diagnosed, with a disease duration of less than 2 months. Exclusion was applied to patients with uncontrolled infections, other autoimmune diseases, pregnancy or lactation. Diagnoses were established on the basis of clinical symptoms, serum thyroxine and TRAb, thyroid ultrasound, and orbital computed tomography. PBMCs were separated from about 10 ml of fresh peripheral blood using Ficoll-Paque density gradient centrifugation. Total RNA was extracted with Trizol reagent, and quality was checked on an Agilent 2100 Bioanalyzer.

The TCR comes from a middle-aged man with Graves' hyperthyroidism. Sequencing was carried out using blood. The sequence joins TRBV2 to TRBJ1-5; the best D guess is TRBD1, with 6 bases matching. The CDR3 reads as follows: CASSERQVFGNQPQHF. The nucleotides are TGTGCCAGCAGTGAAAGACAGGTTTTTGGCAATCAGCCCCAGCATTTT.